The clone carrying this TCR delta chain turned up a few times. Its antigen is currently unknown. V shed 4 bases and J 3 bases; nucleotides not matched to a gene: 2. Per germline, CDR1 TSWWSYY and CDR2 QGS. This CDR3 has 13 amino acids. Purity of the sorted Vdelta1+ thymocytes ranged from roughly 98% to 99.6%. The sample belongs to a study of Vδ1+ human thymocytes. Sequences come from RNA converted to cDNA by reverse transcription. Multiplex PCR used pooled V-gene forward primers and a constant-region reverse primer to amplify CDR3s. TCRdb reanalysed the multiplex PCR reads with CATT. The sample consists of some 55,000 delta-chain clones, roughly 15% of them appearing once. Findings and limits, study-wide: Thymic TRG and TRD repertoires appeared highly polyclonal, with Gaussian CDR3 length distributions. Bulk data may be misread because of unexpected Vdelta2 sequences.

V usage is TRDV1 and J usage is TRDJ1, with 7 bases lining up with TRDD3. The specimen was Vdelta1+ gamma-delta thymocytes from the thymus. The subset: FACS-sorted CD3+ TCRalphabeta- TCRVdelta1+ TCRVdelta2- thymocytes. The source is a boy under two years old who had congenital heart surgery. CDR3 coding DNA: TGTGCTCTTGGGGTCGGATACGCCGATAAACTCATCTTT. Amino acid sequence: CALGVGYADKLIF.